The 7 T cell receptor beta chains in this list originate from one sample, sequenced in a study of T cells in Graves' hyperthyroidism and ophthalmopathy. Amplification targeted TCR beta CDR3 regions from RNA transcripts. With the HTBI primer set, the TCR CDR3 went through a first round of RT-PCR. TCRdb used MiXCR to reprocess the multiplex PCR reads, holding one entry per CDR3 protein. This table holds some 570,000 distinct CDR3 sequences, approximately 15% found once. Sequencing input: blood. Source of these receptors: a woman younger than 30 with Graves' ophthalmopathy.

A word on this clonotype: A much larger clone sits a single nucleotide away, making a read error possible. This CDR3 fails to terminate in the conserved phenylalanine or tryptophan, so it likely reflects a read error. The V and J genes are TRBV7-9 and TRBJ1-2; D is unclear. Trimming stripped 3 bases from V and 6 bases from J, with 14 bases between. Looked up from germline, CDR1 is SEHNR and CDR2 is FQNEAQ (reference sequence). The length of the CDR3 is 14 residues. CDR3 DNA sequence: TGTGCCAGCAGCTTTGCACAACCGATGGATGGCTACACCTTG. Its translation: CASSFAQPMDGYTL.

V is TRBV13 and J is TRBJ2-5; the D gene could be TRBD1 or TRBD2 (5 bases each). The CDR3 covers 15 residues. Per germline, CDR1 PRHDT and CDR2 FYEKMQ (reference sequence). V lost 0 bases and J lost 13, with 21 bases in between. The CDR3 sequence: CASSLGGRSATIGYF. CDR3 nucleotide sequence: TGTGCCAGCAGCTTAGGGGGACGTTCCGCGACGATTGGGTACTTC.

This clonotype was counted many times. The V gene is TRBV10-3, the J gene TRBJ2-1; TRBD2 matches 8 bases. The CDR3 loop spans 16 amino acids. Losses at the gene ends were 1 base for V and 5 bases for J; bases not matched to a gene: 7. Germline CDR1 reads ENHRY; CDR2 reads SYGVKD. Here the CDR3 DNA reads TGTGCCATCAGTGAGTTCGTACTAGCGGATGACAATGAGCAGTTCTTC. Its protein is CAISEFVLADDNEQFF.

This clonotype was seen ten or more times. V gene TRBV7-9 combines with J gene TRBJ1-4, with TRBD1 identical over 7 bases. The junction had 13 bases not matched to a gene; V was cut back by 5 bases and J by 7 bases. Germline V CDR1 and CDR2: SEHNR, FQNEAQ (reference sequence). The CDR3 is 16 residues long. The CDR3 nucleotides read TGTGCCAGCAGCCCCTGGGCGACAGGGACGGCTGAAAAACTGTTTTTT. The encoded protein is CASSPWATGTAEKLFF.

This clonotype was counted many times. The chain combines TRBV29-1 with TRBJ2-1; 13 bases match TRBD2. V dropped 5 bases and J dropped 1; count of bases not matched to a gene: 11. The CDR3 length is 18 residues. CDR1 and CDR2 (germline): SQVTM, ANQGSEA. Written as DNA, the CDR3 is TGCAGCGTTACCACAGGGGTACTAGCGGGAGGGTCCTACAATGAGCAGTTCTTC. It translates to CSVTTGVLAGGSYNEQFF.

This clonotype was recorded once. The rearrangement uses TRBV7-9 and TRBJ2-5; D not certain. The V end lost 1 base, the J end lost 2 bases, and 11 bases lay between the germline ends. Germline CDR1 is SEHNR and CDR2 is FQNEAQ (reference sequence). The CDR3 spans 15 residues. The CDR3 reads CASSLVGGSQETQYF. CDR3 DNA: TGTGCCAGCAGCTTAGTCGGCGGATCTCAAGAGACCCAGTACTTC.

This clonotype was seen only a few times. V is TRBV4-1 and J is TRBJ1-2; D not certain. Trimming cost V 6 bases and J 6 bases, with 14 bases left between them. The CDR3 extends over 13 amino acids. The germline gives CDR1 MGHRA, CDR2 YSYEKL. CDR3 in amino acids: CASRQIAKNGYTF. The DNA for the CDR3 is TGCGCCAGCAGACAAATCGCAAAGAATGGCTACACCTTC.